This passage covers 14 T cell receptor beta chains from one sample sequenced in a study of vaccination and CD4 T cells after COVID-19. Documented treatment: approximately 9-day PBMC culture with coronavirus spike peptide pools or control peptides (ViraFEST assay). Researchers used the Oncomine TCR Beta short-read assay to sequence DNA from cultured CD4+ T cells. Via MiXCR, TCRdb re-called the PCR reads, giving one row per CDR3 protein. The sample lists fewer than 11,000 distinct CDR3 sequences; around 28% were seen once. Their antigen targets remain unknown. The sequencing used CD4+ T cells from blood, cultured in vitro, collected before SARS-CoV-2 vaccination. These receptors originate from a human donor who received a COVID-19 vaccine.

This clonotype came up a few times. V gene TRBV24-1 combines with J gene TRBJ2-3; 10 positions match TRBD1. The CDR3 runs to 15 residues. The trim removed 3 bases at V and 4 bases at J, leaving 3 bases unmatched. Germline loops: CDR1 KGHDR, CDR2 SFDVKD. The CDR3 DNA reads TGTGCCACCAGTGATGTGACAGGGGGCCCAGATACGCAGTATTTT. Its protein product is CATSDVTGGPDTQYF.

The chain is built from TRBV21-1 and TRBJ1-2. TRBV21-1 is flagged as a pseudogene. The CDR3 totals 15 residues. CDR3 sequence: CASSKASRSNYGYTF. For the CDR3, the DNA is TGTGCCAGCAGCAAAGCGTCCAGGAGTAACTATGGCTACACCTTC.

In its sample, this clonotype was seen a few times. This rearrangement joins TRBV20-1 to TRBJ1-2; maybe TRBD1 (5 bases). Germline V gene data show CDR1 as DFQATT and CDR2 as SNEGSKA (reference sequence). V lost 0 bases, J lost 2 bases, and 34 bases lay in between. The CDR3 has 22 residues. The CDR3 sequence is CSAREDPPMTRGAGRLNYGYTF. CDR3 DNA: TGCAGTGCTAGAGAAGACCCCCCAATGACCCGGGGCGCAGGGAGATTAAACTATGGCTACACCTTC.

This clonotype has only a few counts. The rearrangement links TRBV19 to TRBJ1-6; D remains unclear. The CDR3 runs to 14 residues. Trimming left V 3 bases short and J 6 bases short, with 9 bases between. The germline V gene has CDR1 LNHDA and CDR2 SQIVND (reference sequence). CDR3 sequence reads: CASSMWTSNSPLHF. The DNA for the CDR3 is TGTGCCAGTAGTATGTGGACTTCTAATTCACCCCTCCACTTT.

The chain has TRBV4-1 and TRBJ2-2; possibly TRBD1 for D (5 bases). Germline lookup yields CDR1 MGHRA and CDR2 YSYEKL. This CDR3 spans 16 amino acids. V shed 3 bases and J shed 5 bases, with 16 bases lying between them. CDR3 bases: TGCGCCAGCAGCCACCCTAAAGGCAGGGCGACCGGGGAGCTGTTTTTT. This sequence encodes CASSHPKGRATGELFF.

The rearrangement uses TRBV30 and TRBJ1-6; the D is unclear. There are 13 residues in the CDR3. Trimming removed 5 bases at V and 4 bases at J, with 9 bases between. CDR1 GTSNPN and CDR2 SVGIG come from the germline V gene (reference sequence). CDR3 residues: CAWQTEYNSPLHF. The CDR3 DNA is TGTGCCTGGCAGACTGAGTATAATTCACCCCTCCACTTT.

The rearrangement uses TRBV30 and TRBJ2-3; TRBD1 matches at 8 bases. CDR1 and CDR2 from the germline V gene are GTSNPN and SVGIG (reference sequence). With 4 bases clipped from V and 3 bases from J, the junction kept 0 bases outside the gene matches. There are 12 residues in the CDR3. Here the CDR3 DNA reads TGTGCCTGGAACAGGGGGACAGATACGCAGTATTTT. Translated, it gives CAWNRGTDTQYF. The full variable domain, its missing parts supplied by reference TRBV30 and TRBJ2-3, is SQTIHQWPATLVQPVGSPLSLECTVEGTSNPNLYWYRQAAGRGLQLLFYSVGIGQISSEVPQNLSASRPQDRQFILSSKKLLLSDSGFYLCAWNRGTDTQYFGPGTRLTVL.

The chain employs TRBV12-3 or TRBV12-4 and TRBJ1-1, with 10 bases matching TRBD1. The CDR3 totals 14 residues. J was trimmed by 5 bases and V by 0 bases; bases with no gene match: 0. The CDR3 DNA reads TGTGCCAGCAGTTTAGCGGACAGGGGGACTGAAGCTTTCTTT. This gives the protein CASSLADRGTEAFF.

V and J are TRBV25-1 and TRBJ1-2; D not resolved. Deletions cut 2 bases from V and 7 bases from J, with 8 bases between. Germline CDR1 reads MGHDK; CDR2 reads SYGVNS. CDR3 size: 12 residues. The CDR3 DNA reads as TGTGCCAGCAGTGAAGAAAATTCTGGCTACACCTTC. As protein: CASSEENSGYTF.

The chain uses TRBV7-9 and TRBJ1-5; 7 nucleotides agree with TRBD1. V trimming: 2 bases; J trimming: 7 bases; junction bases outside the gene matches: 5. This CDR3 comprises 14 residues. The V gene's germline CDR1 is SEHNR and CDR2 FQNEAQ (reference sequence). This CDR3 reads CASSLSDRAQPQHF. The CDR3 DNA reads as TGTGCCAGCAGCTTATCAGACAGGGCCCAGCCCCAGCATTTT.

This clonotype appeared a few times. V is TRBV19 and J is TRBJ1-2; D uncertain. CDR1 is LNHDA, CDR2 SQIVND, per germline (reference sequence). V was shortened by 6 bases and J by 1 base, with 3 bases between the two germline ends. The CDR3 loop spans 11 amino acids. The CDR3 nucleotides read TGTGCCAGTAGGGATAACTATGGCTACACCTTC. Its translation is CASRDNYGYTF.

This chain joins TRBV5-4 and TRBJ1-2; 8 bases map to TRBD1. Germline lookup yields CDR1 SGHNT and CDR2 YYREEE (reference sequence). CDR3 length: 16 residues. The ends lost 3 bases at V and 4 bases at J; junction bases unmatched: 11. The DNA of the CDR3 is TGTGCCAGCAGCTCAGGGGGCCAACGGGCGAGCTATGGCTACACCTTC. This encodes CASSSGGQRASYGYTF.

This clonotype was seen a handful of times. This chain links TRBV12-3 or TRBV12-4 with TRBJ2-3; no reliable D call. V shed 0 bases and J shed 5 bases, with 6 bases lying between them. This CDR3 is built from 13 residues. The CDR3 DNA reads TGTGCCAGCAGTTTAGCGGGGATAGATACGCAGTATTTT. This sequence encodes CASSLAGIDTQYF.

This clonotype has a handful of counts. The chain is built from TRBV5-1 and TRBJ2-4; perhaps TRBD2 as D (6 bases). TRBJ2-7 matches the DNA end more closely, so the J call is doubtful. CDR1 is SGHRS and CDR2 is YFSETQ in the germline V gene. The CDR3 runs to 12 residues. The CDR3 region is CASSFPGVEQYF. CDR3 nucleotide sequence: TGCGCCAGCAGCTTTCCGGGGGTCGAGCAGTACTTC.